The clone carrying this T cell receptor beta chain has a count of ten or more. This sample was taken from a study of T cells in Graves' hyperthyroidism and ophthalmopathy. Looking at the study overall: Peripheral blood was acquired at first diagnosis, ahead of any therapy whatsoever.

Patients aged 18 to 65 had newly diagnosed hyperthyroidism lasting under 2 months. Investigators excluded patients with uncontrolled infection, other autoimmune disease, pregnancy or lactation. Amplification of TCR beta CDR3 regions was performed using RNA transcripts as template. Initially, a first-round RT-PCR of the TCR CDR3 employed the HTBI primer set. Using its own MiXCR run on the multiplex PCR reads, TCRdb lists one record per CDR3 protein. The sample carries around 500,000 distinct CDR3 sequences, 13% to 15% recorded once. The germline gives CDR1 MNHEY, CDR2 SMNVEV (reference sequence). CDR3 length equals 13 residues. Between the trimmed V and J ends, which lost 8 bases and 5 bases, there was a span of 15 bases.

This clonotype was obtained from a woman aged 18-30 years with Graves' hyperthyroidism. Sample: blood. The chain carries TRBV27 and TRBJ1-2; tentatively, D is TRBD1 (6 bases). CDR3 nucleotides: TGTGCCAGCGGTGGACAGATGGGTTATGGCTACACCTTC. It translates to CASGGQMGYGYTF.